This entry concerns a single T cell receptor (beta chain). This clone's antigen is unknown. No clone much larger than this one lies a single base away; base qualities are absent. The source of the sample is a study of T cells in Graves' hyperthyroidism and ophthalmopathy (dated by TCRdb to the late 2010s). Context from the whole study: Peripheral blood was sampled at the time of initial diagnosis, prior to any treatment. A discovery cohort of roughly 100 patients, roughly 43 with Graves' ophthalmopathy and approximately 55 with stable Graves' hyperthyroidism, was used to find distinguishing TCR V-J signatures. Prospective prediction of ophthalmopathy was tested in an independent validation cohort consisting of fewer than 20 hyperthyroidism patients and approximately 16 patients who later progressed to ophthalmopathy. The 100 or so discovery patients were divided at random into training and test sets in a 7:3 ratio. The study also compared thyroid tissue and blood T-cell repertoires from roughly 6 Graves' hyperthyroidism patients. Following sampling, methimazole starting at 30 mg daily was given to hyperthyroidism patients, and high-dose intravenous methylprednisolone was given to ophthalmopathy patients. TCR Vbeta CDR3 sequencing of some 140 peripheral blood samples (under 45 ophthalmopathy, 75 hyperthyroidism and some 17 progressor patients) is reported in the paper. Summary of the overall study and its limitations: Most expanded thyroid clonotypes (frequency above 0.001) were also detected in blood, a finding suggesting that blood repertoires may reflect thyroid immune responses. No statistical method was used to set the sample size in advance, and investigators knew the group allocation. During validation, the model predicted progression to ophthalmopathy a median of about 6.3 months ahead of onset, with around 70% sensitivity and about 75% specificity. In cross-validation, a model built on a 13 V-J signature told ophthalmopathy apart from stable hyperthyroidism with less than 90% sensitivity and around 81% specificity, and in testing the same model reached 80%/75%.

The TCR beta CDR3 regions were amplified from the RNA transcripts. The TCR CDR3 was subjected to a first round of RT-PCR using the HTBI primer set and the Qiagen OneStep RT-PCR kit. A second multiplex PCR round built the libraries, followed by size selection and purification. Sequencing of the libraries was done on an Illumina HiSeq2000 using paired-end 100 bp reads. The authors processed their data as follows. SOAPnuke was used to process the raw data, throwing out any read that contained adapters or uncalled bases, had a mean Phred below 15, or lacked an exact constant-primer or identifier match. High-quality paired reads were merged using COPE v1.2.5, and each unique nucleotide sequence was defined as a clonotype. Clonotypes were aligned to IMGT TRBV, TRBD and TRBJ reference segments using MiTCR v1.1. Analysis was restricted to V-J combinations with a frequency above 0.0001, which covered approximately 99% of repertoires. A TCS score was defined as the ratio between F50 (clonal expansion) and ExV (chaos), using BLOSUM62-based TCRdist between CDR3 peptides within each V-J. Welch's t-statistics and random forest reduced around 520 V-J features to 13, which were used in a naive Bayes classifier (R e1071). Using fastp at Q25 and MiXCR, TCRdb reprocessed the public reads and kept productive beta chains. CDR3 protein sequences are deduplicated, and each keeps its most common genes and DNA. These V and J calls are TCRdb output, not the study's own analysis. This sample holds fewer than 450,000 distinct CDR3 sequences; 15% to 20% were observed only once. The ten largest clones take up 35% to 50% of the sample.

Germline trimming: 2 bases from V, 8 bases from J; junction bases outside gene matches: 5. Including the terminal cysteine and phenylalanine, the CDR3 comprises 13 residues. The read is trimmed to its CDR3 DNA, 39 bases read in frame from base 1. Based on the germline V gene, the CDR1 and CDR2 sequences are MGHDK and SYGVNS. Ophthalmopathy patients had moderately to severely active disease, with a Clinical Activity Score of 3 or more, a NOSPECS grade of 4 or more, and a disease duration of less than 3 months. Exclusion was applied to patients with uncontrolled infections, other autoimmune diseases, pregnancy or lactation. Diagnoses were based on clinical symptoms, serum thyroxine and TRAb, thyroid ultrasound and orbital computed tomography. PBMCs were isolated from about 9.1 ml of fresh peripheral blood by Ficoll-Paque density gradient centrifugation. Trizol reagent was used to extract total RNA, and RNA quality was then checked on an Agilent 2100 Bioanalyzer.

This receptor was identified in a man aged 18-30 years with Graves' ophthalmopathy. The sequencing input was blood. In this chain, TRBV25-1 is recombined with TRBJ1-2, and 7 junctional nucleotides match TRBD1. The CDR3 region reads CASSELGGDGYTF. The DNA sequence is given as TGTGCCAGCAGTGAACTAGGGGGCGACGGCTACACCTTC.